The 7 T cell receptor beta chains reported below all come from one sample, sequenced in a study of OX40 agonist ivuxolimab in advanced cancers. Here immunoSEQ multiplex PCR was the method, and the copy in TCRdb shows in-frame clones only, minus some. The sample consists of tens of thousands of clones, around 85% of them appearing once. The source material was CD4+ or CD8+ T cells sorted from blood, sampled in a trial of the OX40 agonist ivuxolimab. These receptors all come from an adult with an advanced solid tumor such as melanoma, head and neck, liver or kidney cancer.

In its sample, this clone was seen a few times. The J gene is TRBJ2-7, the V gene TRBV5-1, with D possibly matching TRBD2 (5 bases). This CDR3 region has 16 residues. Trimming stripped 0 bases from V and 0 bases from J, with 13 bases between. Germline CDR1 is SGHRS and CDR2 is YFSETQ. The CDR3 coding sequence is TGCGCCAGCAGCTTGGACGGGGTGACCTTCTCCTACGAGCAGTACTTC. Amino acid sequence: CASSLDGVTFSYEQYF.

This chain uses TRBV21-1 with TRBJ2-6; the table's D call, TRBD1, has no DNA check behind it. TRBV21-1 is reported as a pseudogene. This CDR3 spans 19 amino acids. Here the CDR3 reads CASSKEGRDRGLGANVLTF. The CDR3 DNA reads TGTGCCAGCAGCAAGGAGGGAAGGGACAGGGGGCTTGGGGCCAACGTCCTGACTTTC.

CDR3 DNA sequence: TGTGCCAGCTCACCTGACAGGGGGGGAGAGACCCAGTACTTC. As protein: CASSPDRGGETQYF. J is TRBJ2-5 and V is TRBV18; 9 bases map to TRBD1. Germline values: CDR1 KGHSH, CDR2 LQKENI. This CDR3 spans 14 amino acids. The trim removed 3 bases at V and 4 bases at J, leaving 3 bases unmatched.

This clone has just a few counts. This chain links TRBV13 with TRBJ2-5; 10 nucleotides match TRBD2. V shed 4 bases, J shed 5 bases, and the junction held 4 bases outside the gene matches. In germline, CDR1 is PRHDT, CDR2 FYEKMQ (reference sequence). This CDR3 has 14 residues. In nucleotides, the CDR3 is TGTGCCAGCAGCTCGGGACTAGCGTCGGAGACCCAGTACTTC. Its protein is CASSSGLASETQYF.

This rearrangement joins TRBV19 to TRBJ2-7; D possibly corresponds to TRBD1 (6 bases). Trimming left V 6 bases short and J 0 bases short, with 18 bases between. Germline CDR1 reads LNHDA; CDR2 reads SQIVND (reference sequence). The CDR3 spans 16 residues. CDR3 nucleotides: TGTGCCAGTAGCCCGACCGGGACAACGAGCTCCTACGAGCAGTACTTC. Protein: CASSPTGTTSSYEQYF.

J is TRBJ2-5 and V is TRBV18, with no clear D. The closer fit of TRBJ2-7 to the DNA end suggests the J call may be wrong. CDR3 length: 15 amino acids. Germline V gene lookup returns CDR1 KGHSH and CDR2 LQKENI. The CDR3 bases are TGTGCCAGCTCACTTCGGGCGGACGTCTCCTACGAGCAGTACTTC. This translates into CASSLRADVSYEQYF.

Note on this clone: Other DNA sequences in the sample encode the same CDR3. This chain joins TRBV2 and TRBJ2-3, with D unresolved. The CDR3 runs 11 residues. Trimming stripped 4 bases from V and 5 bases from J, with 4 bases between. Per the germline V gene, CDR1 is SNHLY and CDR2 is FYNNEI. Here the CDR3 reads CASSVGDTQYF. CDR3 DNA: TGTGCCAGCAGTGTCGGAGATACGCAGTATTTT.